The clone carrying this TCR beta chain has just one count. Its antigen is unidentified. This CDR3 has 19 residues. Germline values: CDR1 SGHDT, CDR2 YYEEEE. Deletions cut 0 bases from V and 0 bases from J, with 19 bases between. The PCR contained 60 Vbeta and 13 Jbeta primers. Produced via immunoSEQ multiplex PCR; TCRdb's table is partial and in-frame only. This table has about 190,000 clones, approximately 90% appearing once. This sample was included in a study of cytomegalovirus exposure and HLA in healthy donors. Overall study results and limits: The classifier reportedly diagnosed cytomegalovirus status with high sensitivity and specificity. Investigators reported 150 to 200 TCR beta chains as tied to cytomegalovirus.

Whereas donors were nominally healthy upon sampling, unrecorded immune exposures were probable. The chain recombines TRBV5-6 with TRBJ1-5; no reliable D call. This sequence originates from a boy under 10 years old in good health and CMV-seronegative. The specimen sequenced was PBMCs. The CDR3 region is CASSLGGFLALDSNQPQHF. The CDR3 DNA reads TGTGCCAGCAGCTTGGGAGGGTTCCTAGCCCTGGATAGCAATCAGCCCCAGCATTTT.